The next 6 T cell receptor beta chains were all read from a single sample in a study of blood T cells in healthy people across ages. Using a J-beta primer mix together with a sample-barcoded 5' primer, a second PCR was run for roughly 6 to 11 cycles. TCRdb passed the 5' RACE reads through MiXCR, listing each CDR3 protein once. The sample lists about 780,000 distinct CDR3 sequences, about 42% occurring once. Source material: blood. The receptors here all came from a man at least 80 years old in good health.

This sequence joins TRBV5-6 and TRBJ1-4; D is possibly TRBD1 (5 bases). The CDR3 is 14 residues long. Trimming took 1 base from V and 4 from J, leaving 8 bases between them. Looked up from germline, CDR1 is SGHDT and CDR2 is YYEEEE. The CDR3 region has the DNA TGTGCCAGCAGCTTGTGGGGCGGTAATGAAAAACTGTTTTTT. Encoded protein: CASSLWGGNEKLFF.

The chain carries TRBV4-3 and TRBJ2-7; D is unresolved. This CDR3 contains 15 residues. Germline V gene data show CDR1 as LGHNA and CDR2 as YSLEER. V was shortened by 0 bases and J by 7 bases, with 16 bases between the two germline ends. The CDR3 DNA reads TGCGCCAGCAGCCAAGATCCTTGGGCATCAGGTGAGCAGTACTTC. This codes for CASSQDPWASGEQYF.

The chain carries TRBV12-3 or TRBV12-4 and TRBJ2-2; possible D gene TRBD2, 6 bases. This CDR3 is built from 16 residues. Trimming took off 7 bases at V and 1 base at J, with 16 bases between the two ends. CDR3 nucleotide sequence: TGTGCCAGCACCGAAGGGCGGCGGGAGAACACCGGGGAGCTGTTTTTT. Its translation is CASTEGRRENTGELFF.

The chain joins TRBV5-1 to TRBJ2-2; 11 bases line up with TRBD2. The CDR3 loop spans 16 amino acids. Trimming cost V 4 bases and J 1 base; bases outside gene matches: 3. CDR1 and CDR2 (germline): SGHRS, YFSETQ. The CDR3 region is CASSGTSGRNTGELFF. The DNA of the CDR3 is TGCGCCAGCAGCGGAACTAGCGGGAGGAACACCGGGGAGCTGTTTTTT.

In the case of this clonotype: This clone may be a read error of a much larger clone one base away. V gene TRBV29-1 combines with J gene TRBJ2-5; D possibly corresponds to TRBD2 (6 bases). The CDR3 covers 15 residues. V lost 7 bases and J 2 bases, leaving 20 bases between the germline ends. The germline CDR1 and CDR2 sequences are SQVTM and ANQGSEA. The CDR3 nucleotides are TGCAGCGCTTCTCCGGTTCGAGCGGGTCAAGAGACCCAGTACTTC. It translates to CSASPVRAGQETQYF.

The chain is built from TRBV20-1 and TRBJ2-1; 8 bases agree with TRBD2. The germline V gene encodes CDR1 DFQATT and CDR2 SNEGSKA (reference sequence). The CDR3 consists of 15 residues. Trimming cost V 6 bases and J 6 bases; bases outside gene matches: 13. CDR3 sequence (DNA): TGCAGTGCACCCGGGACTAGGTCTTTGGGCAATGAGCAGTTCTTC. Residues: CSAPGTRSLGNEQFF.